One and the same sample provided the 18 T cell receptor beta chains below, sequenced in a study of cytomegalovirus exposure and HLA in healthy donors. Both 60 Vbeta primers and 13 Jbeta primers went into the PCR. Produced via immunoSEQ multiplex PCR; TCRdb's table is partial and in-frame only. The sample lists 160,000 or so clones, roughly four fifths occurring once. Material for sequencing was PBMCs. The receptors here all came from a female donor in good health and CMV-seronegative.

This clone showed up just a few times. This rearrangement joins TRBV4-1 to TRBJ2-1, with a weak D call TRBD2 (6 bases). CDR3 length equals 14 residues. Germline V gives CDR1 MGHRA, CDR2 YSYEKL. V was trimmed by 0 bases and J by 9 bases, leaving 12 bases between them. The CDR3 loop reads CASSQEGVGGEQFF. CDR3 coding DNA: TGCGCCAGCAGCCAAGAGGGTGTGGGGGGTGAGCAGTTCTTC.

The gene calls are TRBV7-2 and TRBJ1-6; D is perhaps TRBD1 (5 bases). The germline gives CDR1 SGHTA, CDR2 FQGNSA. Trimming took 4 bases from V and 7 from J, leaving 14 bases between them. The CDR3 spans 15 residues. The CDR3 loop is CASSSDAGGNSPLHF. Here the CDR3 DNA reads TGTGCCAGCAGCTCTGACGCTGGGGGGAATTCACCCCTCCACTTT. Based on the CDR3 plus reference TRBV7-2 and TRBJ1-6, the full variable domain is GAGVSQSPSNKVTEKGKDVELRCDPISGHTALYWYRQSLGQGLEFLIYFQGNSAPDKSGLPSDRFSAERTGGSVSTLTIQRTQQEDSAVYLCASSSDAGGNSPLHFGNGTRLTVT.

This clone came up a few times. This chain links TRBV4-3 with TRBJ2-1; TRBD2 agrees at 13 bases. CDR3 length: 18 amino acids. Trimming took 4 bases from V and 5 from J; bases not matched to a gene: 11. Germline V gene data show CDR1 as LGHNA and CDR2 as YSLEER. CDR3 residues: CASSRQTSGGRNHNEQFF. In DNA, the CDR3 is TGCGCCAGCAGCCGTCAGACTAGCGGGGGGCGCAACCACAATGAGCAGTTCTTC.

The chain joins TRBV30 to TRBJ2-2; D may be TRBD2 (6 bases). Germline V gene data show CDR1 as GTSNPN and CDR2 as SVGIG (reference sequence). The V and J ends lost 4 bases and 7 bases respectively, with 7 bases between them. The CDR3 extends over 11 amino acids. CDR3 bases: TGTGCCTGGATGCGGGGCGGGGAGCTGTTTTTT. This gives the protein CAWMRGGELFF. Full variable domain (rest looked up from reference TRBV30 and TRBJ2-2): SQTIHQWPATLVQPVGSPLSLECTVEGTSNPNLYWYRQAAGRGLQLLFYSVGIGQISSEVPQNLSASRPQDRQFILSSKKLLLSDSGFYLCAWMRGGELFFGEGSRLTVL.

In this sample, this clone turned up a few times. The chain is built from TRBV19 and TRBJ1-3; 11 bases are shared with TRBD1. Trimming cost V 10 bases and J 5 bases; bases outside gene matches: 4. CDR1 is LNHDA and CDR2 is SQIVND in the germline V gene (reference sequence). This CDR3 comprises 13 residues. This CDR3 reads CATGQGARNTIYF. CDR3 in DNA: TGTGCCACCGGACAGGGGGCGAGAAACACCATATATTTT.

This rearrangement joins TRBV11-1 to TRBJ2-4; tentatively, D is TRBD2 (5 bases). CDR1 SGHAT and CDR2 FQDESV come from the germline V gene (reference sequence). Trimming removed 4 bases from V and 7 bases from J, with 8 bases in between. The CDR3 covers 12 residues. CDR3 protein: CASSSPGNIQYF. The CDR3 coding sequence is TGTGCCAGCAGCTCACCGGGGAACATTCAGTACTTC.

The rearrangement links TRBV10-3 to TRBJ2-5, with 9 bases fitting TRBD2. Germline CDR1 is ENHRY and CDR2 is SYGVKD. The CDR3 has 17 residues. V shed 2 bases and J 2 bases; nucleotides not matched to a gene: 9. The CDR3 reads CAISEGGASGIQETQYF. In DNA, the CDR3 is TGTGCCATCAGTGAGGGGGGGGCTAGCGGGATACAAGAGACCCAGTACTTC.

The gene calls are TRBV11-2 and TRBJ2-2; 10 bases fit TRBD2. This CDR3 contains 18 residues. Germline lookup yields CDR1 SGHAT and CDR2 FQNNGV. Unmatched junction bases numbered 10, after V lost 4 bases and J lost 2 bases. In nucleotides, the CDR3 is TGTGCCAGCAGCTCCCTCGAGCGGGGGGGCTATAACACCGGGGAGCTGTTTTTT. It specifies CASSSLERGGYNTGELFF.

The rearrangement joins TRBV9 to TRBJ1-2; 9 bases are shared with TRBD1. The trim removed 7 bases at V and 8 bases at J, leaving 15 bases unmatched. Germline loops: CDR1 SGDLS, CDR2 YYNGEE. CDR3 length: 15 amino acids. CDR3 nucleotides: TGTGCCAGCCACCCGGGGACAGGGAAAGAGTGGGGCTACACCTTC. Its protein is CASHPGTGKEWGYTF.

J is TRBJ2-3 and V is TRBV9; TRBD1 agrees at 11 bases. The germline V gene has CDR1 SGDLS and CDR2 YYNGEE. The V gene end was trimmed by 1 base and the J gene end by 6 bases; junction bases not matched to a gene: 7. This CDR3 contains 16 residues. In DNA form, the CDR3 reads TGTGCCAGCAGCGTATCCGGGACAGGGGGTATGGATACGCAGTATTTT. Translation: CASSVSGTGGMDTQYF.

The CDR3 nucleotides are TGTGCCAGCTCACCCGACAGAAATGGCGGGGAGCTGTTTTTT. Protein: CASSPDRNGGELFF. The V call is TRBV18, the J call TRBJ2-2; D may be TRBD1 (5 bases). Between the trimmed V and J ends, which lost 3 bases and 7 bases, there was a span of 12 bases. The CDR3 extends over 14 amino acids. Per germline, CDR1 KGHSH and CDR2 LQKENI.

The J gene is TRBJ1-4, the V gene TRBV5-8; unclear D gene. The V gene lost 4 bases and the J gene lost 7 bases, with 17 bases spanning the gap. CDR3 size: 15 residues. Germline values: CDR1 SGHTS, CDR2 YDEGEE. CDR3 residues: CASSPLQGPSEKLFF. Written as DNA, the CDR3 is TGTGCCAGCAGCCCACTACAAGGCCCATCTGAAAAACTGTTTTTT.

CDR3 amino acids: CASSIRGSYEQYF. The CDR3 nucleotides are TGTGCCAGCAGTATACGGGGAAGCTACGAGCAGTACTTC. The chain carries TRBV6-5 and TRBJ2-7, with TRBD2 as a possible D gene (5 bases). The V gene lost 5 bases and the J gene lost 3 bases, with 11 bases spanning the gap. CDR1 and CDR2 (germline): MNHEY, SVGAGI. CDR3 size: 13 residues.

The CDR3 nucleotides read TGTGCCAGTAGTATGACGGGAGGGATGGATACGCAGTATTTT. Its protein product is CASSMTGGMDTQYF. This chain connects TRBV19 to TRBJ2-3, with 8 bases lining up with TRBD2. The trim removed 3 bases at V and 6 bases at J, leaving 5 bases unmatched. The CDR3 covers 14 residues. Germline-derived CDR1 and CDR2 are LNHDA and SQIVND (reference sequence).

V is TRBV6-1 and J is TRBJ2-5, with a possible D match to TRBD1 (6 bases). The J call may be wrong; the DNA end is better matched by TRBJ2-7. Germline CDR1 reads MNHNS; CDR2 reads SASEGT. This CDR3 comprises 15 residues. In DNA form, the CDR3 reads TGTGCCAGCAGGGTTTTAAGGGGGAGTCCCTACGAGCAGTACTTC. Residues: CASRVLRGSPYEQYF.

The genes are TRBV19 and TRBJ1-1, with 8 bases matching TRBD1. V trimming: 7 bases; J trimming: 5 bases; junction bases outside the gene matches: 9. Germline loops: CDR1 LNHDA, CDR2 SQIVND (reference sequence). The CDR3 extends over 14 amino acids. The CDR3, as DNA: TGTGCCAGTACCGTGACAGGGGTTATGACTGAAGCTTTCTTT. It translates to CASTVTGVMTEAFF.

There are a few counts of this clone. The chain links TRBV30 to TRBJ2-7; unclear D gene. The CDR3 is made up of 11 amino acids. Per germline, CDR1 GTSNPN and CDR2 SVGIG (reference sequence). Between the trimmed V and J ends, which lost 5 bases and 4 bases, there was a span of 9 bases. The CDR3 region has the DNA TGTGCCTGGGCCGACTGGTACGAGCAGTACTTC. Amino acids: CAWADWYEQYF.

This rearrangement joins TRBV28 to TRBJ2-7, with 11 bases matching TRBD2. V trimming: 3 bases; J trimming: 3 bases; junction bases outside the gene matches: 1. This CDR3 has 14 amino acids. Germline V gene sequence: CDR1 MDHEN, CDR2 SYDVKM. The CDR3 here is CASSFGTSGYEQYF. CDR3 DNA: TGTGCCAGCAGTTTCGGGACTAGCGGCTACGAGCAGTACTTC.